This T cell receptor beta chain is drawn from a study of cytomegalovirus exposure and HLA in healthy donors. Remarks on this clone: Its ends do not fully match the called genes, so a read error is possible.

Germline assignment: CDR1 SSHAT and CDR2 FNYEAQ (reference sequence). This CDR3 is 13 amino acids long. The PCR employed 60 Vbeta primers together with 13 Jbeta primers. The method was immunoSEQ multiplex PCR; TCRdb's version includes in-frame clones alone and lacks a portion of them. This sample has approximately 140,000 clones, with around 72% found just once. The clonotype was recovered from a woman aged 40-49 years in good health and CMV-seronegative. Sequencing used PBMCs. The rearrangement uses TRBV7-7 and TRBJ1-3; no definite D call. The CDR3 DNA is TGTGCTAGCAGCCGAGGCGTGGGTGAGGCCATATATTTT. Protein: CASSRGVGEAIYF.